A selection of T cell receptor beta chains follows, all from one sample in a study of blood T cells in healthy people across ages. TCRdb re-called the 5' RACE reads with MiXCR, one entry per CDR3 protein. The table includes about 570,000 distinct CDR3 sequences, 25% to 30% detected once. Specimen: blood. The receptors were sampled from a woman in her 70s in good health. The CDR3 runs from the conserved cysteine through the conserved F or W. D genes are given only for firm matches. The size field is filled for only some rows; it gives once, few, many or a size class.

d_call	v_call	clone_size	j_call	cdr3_nt	cdr3_aa
TRBD1	TRBV7-2	-	TRBJ1-1	TGTGCCAGCAGCTACTGGACAGGGGGCGCGGATATTCGACTCACTGAAGCTTTCTTT	CASSYWTGGADIRLTEAFF
-	TRBV2	few	TRBJ1-2	TGTGCCAGCATATTGAGGCTCTCGAGTGGCTACACCTTC	CASILRLSSGYTF
TRBD1	TRBV7-8	-	TRBJ2-1	TGTGCCAGCTGCAAAGACAGGGGAGTATACAATGAGCAGTTCTTC	CASCKDRGVYNEQFF
TRBD1	TRBV7-8	-	TRBJ1-3	TGTGCCAGCAGCACACAGGGGGGATTCGGAAACACCATATATTTT	CASSTQGGFGNTIYF
TRBD1	TRBV4-1	few	TRBJ1-2	TGCGCCAGCAGCCAAGATTGGGGACAGGGGGGCTTTGGCTACACCTTC	CASSQDWGQGGFGYTF
-	TRBV5-1	-	TRBJ2-1	TGCGCCAGCAGCAACCCCAGGGCCACCTACAATGAGCAGTTCTTC	CASSNPRATYNEQFF
-	TRBV20-1	many	TRBJ2-3	TGCAGTGCCTTCGGCCGATCTTTCACAGATACGCAGTATTTT	CSAFGRSFTDTQYF
-	TRBV27	-	TRBJ2-2	TGTGCCAGCAGTCTCTTAGGCGCCGGGGAGCTGTTTTTT	CASSLLGAGELFF
TRBD2	TRBV5-1	many	TRBJ2-7	TGCGCCAGCAGCTTGGACCTAGCGGGGACCTACGAGCAGTACTTC	CASSLDLAGTYEQYF
TRBD1	TRBV20-1	few	TRBJ1-1	TGCAGTGCTTTACTGACAGGGACGAACACTGAAGCTTTCTTT	CSALLTGTNTEAFF
TRBD2	TRBV4-3	once	TRBJ2-7	TGCGCCAGCAGCCAGAGAGGGACTAGCGGCCTTAACGAGCAGTACTTC	CASSQRGTSGLNEQYF
-	TRBV27	-	TRBJ2-2	TGTGCCAGCAGAATGGGCGGGGAGCTGTTTTTT	CASRMGGELFF
-	TRBV6-5	-	TRBJ1-2	TGTGCCAGCAGTTACGACCCTGGGGGTCTCTATGGCTACACCTTC	CASSYDPGGLYGYTF
-	TRBV11-3	-	TRBJ1-2	TGTGCCAGCAGCGCTCGGGAGGGGTGGTATGGCTACACCTTC	CASSAREGWYGYTF
-	TRBV6-5	few	TRBJ2-6	TGTGCCAGCAGGGATTTTTCTGGGGCCAACGTCCTGACTTTC	CASRDFSGANVLTF
TRBD1	TRBV18	-	TRBJ2-1	TGTGCCAGCTCACTGCTGCCTGAGGGGGCCGGGAATGAGCAGTTCTTC	CASSLLPEGAGNEQFF
-	TRBV29-1	few	TRBJ2-5	TGCAGCGTTGAAGATACAGGGGCGGGGGAGACCCAGTACTTC	CSVEDTGAGETQYF
TRBD1	TRBV7-2	many	TRBJ2-6	TGTGCCAGCAGCTCACGACAGGGGGGAGCTGGGGCCAACGTCCTGACTTTC	CASSSRQGGAGANVLTF